This is a list of T cell receptor beta chains from one sample in a study of T-cell reconstitution after alpha-beta-depleted transplantation in children. Each CDR3 protein is one row after TCRdb ran MiXCR on the PCR reads. The sample carries approximately 4,600 distinct CDR3 sequences, approximately 27% recorded once. Material: PBMCs, mostly from graft donor cells, obtained 60 days after TCRalphabeta/CD19-depleted stem cell transplant. These receptors were obtained from a male patient aged 2-10 years who had a stem cell transplant for acute lymphoblastic leukemia, so the T cells may come from the graft donor. Each CDR3 is given with its conserved first and last residue. Each record gives: V gene, clone size, J gene, D gene, CDR3 protein, CDR3 DNA. A D gene is named only where the DNA matches it firmly. Clone size is stated in some rows and not others, as once, few, many or a class when expanded.

>TRBV7-9|many|TRBJ1-4|.
CASSSGRVNEKLFF
TGTGCCAGCAGCTCGGGACGGGTTAATGAAAAACTGTTTTTT
>TRBV11-2|many|TRBJ1-1|.
CASRLDPNTEAFF
TGTGCCAGCCGACTAGACCCGAACACTGAAGCTTTCTTT
>TRBV4-2|many|TRBJ2-3|.
CASSQETGSTDTQYF
TGTGCCAGCAGCCAAGAGACAGGCAGCACAGATACGCAGTATTTT
>TRBV7-9|medium-sized|TRBJ2-1|.
CASSSFNRLVSEQFF
TGTGCCAGCAGCTCCTTCAACCGACTAGTTAGTGAGCAGTTCTTC
>TRBV11-1|many|TRBJ1-5|.
CASSSGTGVPLSNQPQHF
TGTGCCAGCAGCTCCGGGACGGGGGTACCCCTTAGCAATCAGCCCCAGCATTTT
>TRBV28|few|TRBJ1-4|TRBD1
CASSLPGGNEKLFF
TGTGCCAGCAGTTTACCAGGGGGTAATGAAAAACTGTTTTTT
>TRBV5-4|many|TRBJ1-3|TRBD1
CASSPGQGRNTIYF
TGTGCCAGCAGTCCGGGACAGGGTAGAAACACCATATATTTT
>TRBV4-3|many|TRBJ2-7|.
CASSQGLDYEQYF
TGCGCCAGCAGCCAAGGACTAGACTACGAGCAGTACTTC
>TRBV5-4|many|TRBJ2-6|TRBD1
CASSVDRGSSGANVLTF
TGTGCCAGCAGCGTCGACAGGGGGAGCTCTGGGGCCAACGTCCTGACTTTC
>TRBV7-9|many|TRBJ2-7|TRBD1
CASSSPGGEQYF
TGTGCCAGCAGCTCCCCAGGGGGCGAGCAGTACTTC
>TRBV9|medium-sized|TRBJ1-6|.
CASSAGVDSPLHF
TGTGCCAGCAGCGCAGGGGTTGATTCACCCCTCCACTTT
>TRBV2|.|TRBJ2-3|.
CASRKDLYTDTQYF
TGTGCCAGCCGGAAGGACCTCTACACAGATACGCAGTATTTT
>TRBV7-9|many|TRBJ1-2|TRBD1
CASSWGTGRYGYTF
TGTGCCAGCAGCTGGGGGACAGGACGGTATGGCTACACCTTC
>TRBV3-1|many|TRBJ2-7|.
CASSRGDSYEQYF
TGTGCCAGCAGCCGGGGAGATAGCTACGAGCAGTACTTC
>TRBV7-9|many|TRBJ1-1|.
CASSLGRSAVMNTEAFF
TGTGCCAGCAGCTTAGGTAGGTCGGCAGTAATGAACACTGAAGCTTTCTTT
>TRBV24-1|many|TRBJ2-5|.
CATSDLGPPETQYF
TGTGCCACCAGTGATTTGGGACCTCCGGAGACCCAGTACTTC
>TRBV12-3/TRBV12-4|.|TRBJ2-1|TRBD2
CTSSFGPVGGRIPYNEQFF
TGTACCAGCAGTTTCGGGCCTGTCGGCGGGAGGATACCCTACAATGAGCAGTTCTTC
>TRBV30|many|TRBJ1-2|.
CAWSVVGNYGYTF
TGTGCCTGGAGTGTCGTCGGGAACTATGGCTACACCTTC
>TRBV7-9|many|TRBJ1-1|.
CASSQARTTEAFF
TGTGCCAGCAGCCAGGCCCGGACCACTGAAGCTTTCTTT
>TRBV11-3|medium-sized|TRBJ2-2|.
CASSDTGNTGELFF
TGTGCCAGCAGCGATACAGGGAACACCGGGGAGCTGTTTTTT
>TRBV7-9|many|TRBJ2-1|.
CASSLAGLASEQFF
TGTGCCAGCAGCTTAGCGGGGCTAGCCAGTGAGCAGTTCTTC
>TRBV7-9|medium-sized|TRBJ2-7|TRBD1
CASSRDRGETYEQYF
TGTGCCAGCAGCCGTGACAGGGGTGAAACCTACGAGCAGTACTTC
>TRBV25-1|medium-sized|TRBJ2-5|TRBD1
CASRPRDRGLETQYF
TGTGCCAGCAGACCTCGGGACAGGGGGCTCGAGACCCAGTACTTC
>TRBV5-1|many|TRBJ2-7|TRBD1
CASSLWTGYEQYF
TGCGCCAGCAGCTTATGGACAGGGTACGAGCAGTACTTC
>TRBV28|many|TRBJ2-7|.
CACHRVGYEQYF
TGTGCCTGCCACAGGGTCGGCTACGAGCAGTACTTC
>TRBV5-1|.|TRBJ2-4|.
CASRLGVQKNIQYF
TGCGCCAGCAGACTGGGGGTGCAGAAAAACATTCAGTACTTC
>TRBV7-9|medium-sized|TRBJ1-1|.
CASSLGDEAFF
TGTGCCAGCAGCTTAGGTGATGAAGCTTTCTTT
>TRBV7-9|many|TRBJ1-1|.
CASSLIQMNTEAFF
TGTGCCAGCAGCTTAATACAGATGAACACTGAAGCTTTCTTT
>TRBV15|many|TRBJ2-5|.
CATSRGALRWETQYF
TGTGCCACCAGCAGAGGCGCCCTAAGATGGGAGACCCAGTACTTC
>TRBV7-9|many|TRBJ2-7|TRBD2
CASSNIRLAGVSEQYF
TGTGCCAGCAGCAATATCAGACTAGCGGGAGTTAGCGAGCAGTACTTC
>TRBV7-9|many|TRBJ2-2|.
CASSLVIGELFF
TGTGCCAGCAGCTTAGTTATCGGGGAGCTGTTTTTT
>TRBV7-9|once|TRBJ2-1|.
CASSSPGAGEGEQFF
TGTGCCAGCAGCTCCCCCGGTGCGGGTGAGGGTGAGCAGTTCTTC
>TRBV25-1|many|TRBJ1-1|.
CASKLGRVCQMNTEAFF
TGTGCCAGCAAATTGGGCAGGGTATGTCAAATGAACACTGAAGCTTTCTTT
>TRBV4-1|many|TRBJ2-7|TRBD2
CASSQVTSGRNYEQYF
TGCGCCAGCAGCCAGGTCACTAGCGGGAGAAACTACGAGCAGTACTTC
>TRBV5-1|few|TRBJ2-5|.
CASSLRQGGRGETQYF
TGCGCCAGCAGCTTGAGACAGGGTGGGCGGGGAGAGACCCAGTACTTC
>TRBV5-1|many|TRBJ1-2|.
CASSVEGYEGYTF
TGCGCCAGCAGTGTGGAGGGATACGAGGGCTACACCTTC
>TRBV19|medium-sized|TRBJ1-4|.
CASRMKGAPNEKLFF
TGTGCCAGTAGAATGAAAGGGGCTCCTAATGAAAAACTGTTTTTT
>TRBV4-1|many|TRBJ2-1|TRBD2
CASSQDWASGTMGHEQFF
TGCGCCAGCAGCCAAGATTGGGCTAGCGGCACGATGGGACATGAGCAGTTCTTC
>TRBV5-5|medium-sized|TRBJ2-3|TRBD2
CASSFFLAGGPDTQYF
TGTGCCAGCAGCTTTTTTCTAGCGGGAGGGCCGGATACGCAGTATTTT
>TRBV29-1|many|TRBJ2-5|TRBD1
CSVDRTGMVETQYF
TGCAGCGTTGACAGGACAGGGATGGTGGAGACCCAGTACTTC
>TRBV9|.|TRBJ2-7|TRBD2
CASSISGSGEQYF
TGTGCCAGCAGCATTAGCGGGAGTGGGGAGCAGTACTTC
>TRBV20-1|.|TRBJ2-1|.
CSAPRLRTDYNEQFF
TGCAGTGCTCCCCGCCTTCGGACAGACTACAATGAGCAGTTCTTC
>TRBV6-5|many|TRBJ1-6|TRBD1
CASSSDRGGSPLHF
TGTGCCAGCAGTTCGGACAGGGGCGGTTCACCCCTCCACTTT
>TRBV7-9|many|TRBJ2-3|.
CASSLAGGTDTQYF
TGTGCCAGCAGCTTAGCGGGAGGTACAGATACGCAGTATTTT
>TRBV7-9|many|TRBJ2-7|TRBD1
CASSLGTGSYEQYF
TGTGCCAGCAGCCTAGGGACAGGGTCCTACGAGCAGTACTTC
>TRBV7-2|medium-sized|TRBJ2-1|TRBD2
CASSLSAGVDNEQFF
TGTGCCAGCAGCTTATCAGCGGGAGTCGACAATGAGCAGTTCTTC
>TRBV28|many|TRBJ1-3|.
CASSLWQGGNTIYF
TGTGCCAGCAGTTTATGGCAGGGGGGAAACACCATATATTTT
>TRBV29-1|large|TRBJ2-3|.
CSVDHPDTQYF
TGCAGCGTTGATCACCCCGATACGCAGTATTTT
>TRBV18|.|TRBJ1-2|.
CASSPTSGGDGYTF
TGTGCCAGCTCACCGACATCGGGGGGAGATGGCTACACCTTC